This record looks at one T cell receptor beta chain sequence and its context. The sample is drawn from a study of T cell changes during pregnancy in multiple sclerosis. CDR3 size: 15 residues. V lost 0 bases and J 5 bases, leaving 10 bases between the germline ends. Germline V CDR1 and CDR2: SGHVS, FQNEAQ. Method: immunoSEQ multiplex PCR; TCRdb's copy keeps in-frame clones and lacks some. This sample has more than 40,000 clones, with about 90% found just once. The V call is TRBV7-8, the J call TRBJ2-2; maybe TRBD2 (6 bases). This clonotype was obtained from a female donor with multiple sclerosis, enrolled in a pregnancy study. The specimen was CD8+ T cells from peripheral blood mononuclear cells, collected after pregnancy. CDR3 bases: TGTGCCAGCAGCTTAGCGACGGGGAGGACCGGGGAGCTGTTTTTT. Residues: CASSLATGRTGELFF.